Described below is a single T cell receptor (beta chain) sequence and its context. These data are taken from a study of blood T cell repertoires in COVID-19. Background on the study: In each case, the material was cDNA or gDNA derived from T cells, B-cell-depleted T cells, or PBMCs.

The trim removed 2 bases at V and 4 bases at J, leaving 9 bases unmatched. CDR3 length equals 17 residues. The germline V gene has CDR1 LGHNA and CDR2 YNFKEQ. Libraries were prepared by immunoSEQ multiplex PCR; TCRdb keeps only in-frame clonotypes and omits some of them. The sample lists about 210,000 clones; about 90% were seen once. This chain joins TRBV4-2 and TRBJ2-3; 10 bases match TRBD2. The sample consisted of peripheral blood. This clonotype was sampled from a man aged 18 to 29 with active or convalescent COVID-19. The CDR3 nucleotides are TGTGCCAGCAGCCAAAGAGCTAGCGGGAGAGCCCCAGATACGCAGTATTTT. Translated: CASSQRASGRAPDTQYF.